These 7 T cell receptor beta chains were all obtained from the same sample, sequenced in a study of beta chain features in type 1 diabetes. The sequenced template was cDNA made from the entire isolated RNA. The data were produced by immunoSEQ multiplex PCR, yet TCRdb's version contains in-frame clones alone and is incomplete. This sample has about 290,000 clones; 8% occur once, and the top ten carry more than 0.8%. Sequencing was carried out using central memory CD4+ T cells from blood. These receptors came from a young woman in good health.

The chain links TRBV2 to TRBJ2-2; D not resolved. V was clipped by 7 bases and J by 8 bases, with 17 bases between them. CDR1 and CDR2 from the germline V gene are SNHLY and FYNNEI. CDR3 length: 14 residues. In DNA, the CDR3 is TGTGCCAGCACCCCCTTGAAGACGGTGGGGGAGCTGTTTTTT. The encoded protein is CASTPLKTVGELFF.

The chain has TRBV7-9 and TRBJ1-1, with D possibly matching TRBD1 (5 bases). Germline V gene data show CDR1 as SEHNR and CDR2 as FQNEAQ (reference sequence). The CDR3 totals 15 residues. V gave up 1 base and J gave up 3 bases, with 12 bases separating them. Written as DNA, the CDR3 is TGTGCCAGCAGCTTAGAGGGGCAGGGTCACACTGAAGCTTTCTTT. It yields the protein CASSLEGQGHTEAFF.

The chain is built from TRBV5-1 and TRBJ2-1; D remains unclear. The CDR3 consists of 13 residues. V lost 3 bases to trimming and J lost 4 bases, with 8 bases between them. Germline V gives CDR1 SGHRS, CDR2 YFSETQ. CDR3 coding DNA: TGCGCCAGCAGCTGGGGTCCTTACAATGAGCAGTTCTTC. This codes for CASSWGPYNEQFF.

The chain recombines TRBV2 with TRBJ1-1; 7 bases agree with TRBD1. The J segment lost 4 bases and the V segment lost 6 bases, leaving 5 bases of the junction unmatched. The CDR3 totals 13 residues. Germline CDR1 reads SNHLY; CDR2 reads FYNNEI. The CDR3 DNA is TGTGCCAGCAGAGCCCAGGGGGTCACTGAAGCTTTCTTT. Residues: CASRAQGVTEAFF.

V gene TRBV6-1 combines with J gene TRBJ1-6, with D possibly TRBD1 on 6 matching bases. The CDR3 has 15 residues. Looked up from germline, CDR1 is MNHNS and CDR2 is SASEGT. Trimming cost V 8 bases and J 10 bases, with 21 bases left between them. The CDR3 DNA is TGTGCCAGCCTCGCGCGACAGGTACTTATGTCACCCCTCCACTTT. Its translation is CASLARQVLMSPLHF.

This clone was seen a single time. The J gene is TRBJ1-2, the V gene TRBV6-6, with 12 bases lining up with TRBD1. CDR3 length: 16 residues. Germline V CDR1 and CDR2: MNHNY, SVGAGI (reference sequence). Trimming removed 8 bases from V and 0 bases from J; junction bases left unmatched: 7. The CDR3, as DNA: TGTGCCAGCTGTCCCGGGACAGGGGGCACTAACTATGGCTACACCTTC. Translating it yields CASCPGTGGTNYGYTF.

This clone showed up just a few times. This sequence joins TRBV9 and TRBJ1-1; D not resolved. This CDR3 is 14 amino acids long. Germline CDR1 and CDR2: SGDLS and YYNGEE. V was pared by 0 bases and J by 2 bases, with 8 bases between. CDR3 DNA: TGTGCCAGCAGCGTAGGTGGCACAAACACTGAAGCTTTCTTT. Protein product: CASSVGGTNTEAFF.